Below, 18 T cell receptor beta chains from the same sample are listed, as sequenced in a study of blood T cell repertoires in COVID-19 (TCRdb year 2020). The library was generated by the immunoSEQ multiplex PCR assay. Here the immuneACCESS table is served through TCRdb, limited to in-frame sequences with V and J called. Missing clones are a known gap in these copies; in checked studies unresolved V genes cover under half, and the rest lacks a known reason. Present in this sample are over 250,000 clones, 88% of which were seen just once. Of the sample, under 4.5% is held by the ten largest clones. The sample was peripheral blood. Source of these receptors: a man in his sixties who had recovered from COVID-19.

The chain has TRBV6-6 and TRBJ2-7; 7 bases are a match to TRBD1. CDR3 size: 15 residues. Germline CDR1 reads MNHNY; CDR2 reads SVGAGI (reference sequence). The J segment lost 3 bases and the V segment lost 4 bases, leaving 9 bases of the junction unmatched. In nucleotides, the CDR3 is TGTGCCAGCAGTTCAGGGGGTCCCCAAGACTACGAGCAGTACTTC. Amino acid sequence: CASSSGGPQDYEQYF.

CDR3 in amino acids: CASSPGDRGSYEQYF. The CDR3 region has the DNA TGTGCCAGCTCACCAGGGGACAGGGGTTCCTACGAGCAGTACTTC. V is TRBV18 and J is TRBJ2-7; 10 nucleotides match TRBD1. With V trimmed by 2 bases and J by 1 base, 2 bases remained unmatched. The germline gives CDR1 KGHSH, CDR2 LQKENI. The length of the CDR3 is 15 residues.

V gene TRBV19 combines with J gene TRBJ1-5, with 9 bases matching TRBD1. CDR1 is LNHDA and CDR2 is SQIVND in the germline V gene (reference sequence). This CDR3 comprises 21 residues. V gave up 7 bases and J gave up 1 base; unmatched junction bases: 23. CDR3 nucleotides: TGTGCCAGTAAATTCGGGTTCGGGGGGACAGGGAGATTGGGAAGCAATCAGCCCCAGCATTTT. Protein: CASKFGFGGTGRLGSNQPQHF.

The CDR3 DNA is TGTGCCAGCAGAACGGGAAGCTCCTACAATGAGCAGTTCTTC. This gives the protein CASRTGSSYNEQFF. The chain employs TRBV2 and TRBJ2-1; perhaps TRBD2 as D (5 bases). Germline lookup yields CDR1 SNHLY and CDR2 FYNNEI. The length of the CDR3 is 14 residues. V lost 6 bases and J lost 0, with 9 bases in between.

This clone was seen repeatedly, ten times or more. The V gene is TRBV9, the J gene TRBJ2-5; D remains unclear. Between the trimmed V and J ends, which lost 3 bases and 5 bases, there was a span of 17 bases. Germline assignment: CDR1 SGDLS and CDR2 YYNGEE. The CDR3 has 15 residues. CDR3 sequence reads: CASSGFALERETQYF. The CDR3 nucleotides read TGTGCCAGCAGCGGATTCGCCCTGGAGAGGGAGACCCAGTACTTC.

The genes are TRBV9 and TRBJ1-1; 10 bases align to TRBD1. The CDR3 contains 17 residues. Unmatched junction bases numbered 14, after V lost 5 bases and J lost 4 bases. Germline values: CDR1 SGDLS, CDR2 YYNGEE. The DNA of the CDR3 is TGTGCCAGCAGTGGAGACCGGGACAGGGGCCGTGGCACTGAAGCTTTCTTT. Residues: CASSGDRDRGRGTEAFF.

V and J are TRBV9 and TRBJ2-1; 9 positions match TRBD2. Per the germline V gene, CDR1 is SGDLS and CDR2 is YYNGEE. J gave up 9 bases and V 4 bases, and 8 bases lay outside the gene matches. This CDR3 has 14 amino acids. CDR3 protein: CASSRSGGLSEQFF. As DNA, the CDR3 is TGTGCCAGCAGCCGTAGCGGGGGCCTCAGTGAGCAGTTCTTC.

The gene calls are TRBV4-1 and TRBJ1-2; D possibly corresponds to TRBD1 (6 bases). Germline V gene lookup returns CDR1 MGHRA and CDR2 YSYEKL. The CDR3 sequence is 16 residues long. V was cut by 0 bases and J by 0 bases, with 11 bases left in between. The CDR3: CASSQEGTPSNYGYTF. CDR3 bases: TGCGCCAGCAGCCAAGAAGGGACACCCTCTAACTATGGCTACACCTTC.

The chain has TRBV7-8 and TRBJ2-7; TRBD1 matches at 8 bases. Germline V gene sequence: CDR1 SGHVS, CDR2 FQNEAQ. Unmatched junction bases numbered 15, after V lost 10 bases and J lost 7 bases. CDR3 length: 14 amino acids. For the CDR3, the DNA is TGTGCCACCCAAGGTGGGACAGGAGATCTTGAGCAGTACTTC. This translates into CATQGGTGDLEQYF.

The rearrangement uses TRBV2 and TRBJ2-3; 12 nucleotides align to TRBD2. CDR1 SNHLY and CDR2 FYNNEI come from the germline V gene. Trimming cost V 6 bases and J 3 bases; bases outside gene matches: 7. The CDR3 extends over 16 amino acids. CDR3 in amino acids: CASSSLAGGQTDTQYF. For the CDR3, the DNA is TGTGCCAGCAGCTCCCTAGCGGGGGGGCAGACAGATACGCAGTATTTT.

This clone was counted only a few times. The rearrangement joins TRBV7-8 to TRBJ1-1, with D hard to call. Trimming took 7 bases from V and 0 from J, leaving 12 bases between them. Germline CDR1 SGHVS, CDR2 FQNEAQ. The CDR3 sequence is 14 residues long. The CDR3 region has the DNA TGTGCCAGCACCTCGGGTAGATTGAACACTGAAGCTTTCTTT. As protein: CASTSGRLNTEAFF. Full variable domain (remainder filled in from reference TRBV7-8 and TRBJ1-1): GAGVSQSPRYKVAKRGQDVALRCDPISGHVSLFWYQQALGQGPEFLTYFQNEAQLDKSGLPSDRFFAERPEGSVSTLKIQRTQQEDSAVYLCASTSGRLNTEAFFGQGTRLTVV.

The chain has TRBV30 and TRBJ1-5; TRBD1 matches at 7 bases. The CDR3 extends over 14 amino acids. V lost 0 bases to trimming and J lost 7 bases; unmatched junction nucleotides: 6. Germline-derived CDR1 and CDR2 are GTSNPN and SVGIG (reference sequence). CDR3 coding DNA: TGTGCCTGGAGTGTAAACAGGGGTGGACAGCCCCAGCATTTT. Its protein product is CAWSVNRGGQPQHF.

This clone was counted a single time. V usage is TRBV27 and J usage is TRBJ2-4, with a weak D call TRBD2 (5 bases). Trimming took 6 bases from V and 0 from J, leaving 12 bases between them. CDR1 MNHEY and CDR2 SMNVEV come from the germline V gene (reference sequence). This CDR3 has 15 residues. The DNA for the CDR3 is TGTGCCAGCAGCGAGGGTGCGGTAGCCAAAAACATTCAGTACTTC. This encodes CASSEGAVAKNIQYF.

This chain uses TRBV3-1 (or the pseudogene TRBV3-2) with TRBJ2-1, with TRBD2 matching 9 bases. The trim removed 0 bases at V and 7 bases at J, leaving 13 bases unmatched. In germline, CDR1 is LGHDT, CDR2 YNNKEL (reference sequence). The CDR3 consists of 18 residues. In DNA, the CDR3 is TGTGCCAGCAGCCAAGAGGGTGGTGAAGCGGGGGGATATAATGAGCAGTTCTTC. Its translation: CASSQEGGEAGGYNEQFF.

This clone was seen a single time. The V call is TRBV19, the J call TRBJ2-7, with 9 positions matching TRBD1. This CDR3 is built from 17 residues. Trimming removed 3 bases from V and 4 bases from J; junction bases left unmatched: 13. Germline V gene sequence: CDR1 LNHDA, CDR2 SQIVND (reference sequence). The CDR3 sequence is CASSMAAGTGSGYEQYF. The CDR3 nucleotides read TGTGCCAGTAGTATGGCCGCCGGGACAGGGAGTGGGTACGAGCAGTACTTC.

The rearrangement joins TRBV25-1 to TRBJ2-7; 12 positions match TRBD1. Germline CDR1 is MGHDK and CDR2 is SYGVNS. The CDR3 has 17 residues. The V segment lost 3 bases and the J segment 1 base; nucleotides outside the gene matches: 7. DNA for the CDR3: TGTGCCAGCAGTGATCCCAGGGGACAGGGGGCGTCCTACGAGCAGTACTTC. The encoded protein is CASSDPRGQGASYEQYF.

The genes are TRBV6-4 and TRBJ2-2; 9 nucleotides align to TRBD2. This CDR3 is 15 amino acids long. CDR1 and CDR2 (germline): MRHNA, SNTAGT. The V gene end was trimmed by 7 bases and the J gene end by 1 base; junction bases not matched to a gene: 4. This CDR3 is CASKTSGLNTGELFF. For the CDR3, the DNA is TGTGCCAGCAAGACTAGCGGTCTGAACACCGGGGAGCTGTTTTTT.

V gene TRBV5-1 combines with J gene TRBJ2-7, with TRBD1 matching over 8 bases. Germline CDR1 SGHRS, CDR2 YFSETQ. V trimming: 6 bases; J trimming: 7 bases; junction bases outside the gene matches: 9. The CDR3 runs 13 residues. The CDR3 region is CASTSLDRGEQYF. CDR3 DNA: TGCGCCAGCACGAGCTTAGACAGGGGAGAGCAGTACTTC.